This TCR beta chain comes out of a study of blood T cell repertoires in COVID-19. For the study at large: Sample material is recorded as cDNA or gDNA derived from T cells, B-cell-depleted T cells, or PBMCs.

Per germline, CDR1 LGHDT and CDR2 YNNKEL (reference sequence). The CDR3 consists of 14 residues. The V gene lost 1 base and the J gene lost 6 bases, with 12 bases spanning the gap. The protocol was immunoSEQ multiplex PCR, while the TCRdb copy is restricted to in-frame clones and leaves out a portion. The sample contains almost 400,000 clones, over 85% of which appear only once. Sequenced material: PBMCs or T cells enriched from blood (not recorded which). The sequence was obtained from a woman aged 25 to 39 who had recovered from COVID-19. This sequence joins TRBV3-1 (or the pseudogene TRBV3-2) and TRBJ1-2, with D possibly being TRBD1 (6 bases). For the CDR3, the DNA is TGTGCCAGCAGCCAAGCTCCACAGGGTCATGGCTACACCTTC. Translation: CASSQAPQGHGYTF.